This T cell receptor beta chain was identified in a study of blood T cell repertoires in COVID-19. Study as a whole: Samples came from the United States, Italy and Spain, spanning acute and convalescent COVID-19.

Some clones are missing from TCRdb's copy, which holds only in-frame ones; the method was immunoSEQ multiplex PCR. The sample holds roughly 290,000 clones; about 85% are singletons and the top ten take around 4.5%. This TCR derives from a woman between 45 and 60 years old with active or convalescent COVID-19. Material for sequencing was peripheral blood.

The CDR3 loop reads CASSAGDRVVEKLFF. The CDR3 DNA is TGTGCCAGCAGCGCAGGGGACAGGGTCGTTGAAAAACTGTTTTTT. The chain has TRBV7-2 and TRBJ1-4; 9 nucleotides line up with TRBD1. Trimming removed 5 bases from V and 7 bases from J; junction bases left unmatched: 8. CDR3 size: 15 residues. Germline CDR1 SGHTA, CDR2 FQGNSA.